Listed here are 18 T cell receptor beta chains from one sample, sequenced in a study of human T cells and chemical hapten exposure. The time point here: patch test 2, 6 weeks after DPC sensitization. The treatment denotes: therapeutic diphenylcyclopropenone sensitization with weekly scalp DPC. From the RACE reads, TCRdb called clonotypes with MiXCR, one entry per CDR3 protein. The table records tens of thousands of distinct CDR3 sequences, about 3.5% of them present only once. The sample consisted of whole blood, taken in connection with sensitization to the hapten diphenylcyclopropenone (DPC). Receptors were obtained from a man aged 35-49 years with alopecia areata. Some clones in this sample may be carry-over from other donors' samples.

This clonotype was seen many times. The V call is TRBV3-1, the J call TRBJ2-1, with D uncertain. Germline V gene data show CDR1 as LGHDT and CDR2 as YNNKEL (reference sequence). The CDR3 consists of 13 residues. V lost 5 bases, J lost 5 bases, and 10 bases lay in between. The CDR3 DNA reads TGTGCCAGCAGCAGTCGGGCAGACAATGAGCAGTTCTTC. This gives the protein CASSSRADNEQFF.

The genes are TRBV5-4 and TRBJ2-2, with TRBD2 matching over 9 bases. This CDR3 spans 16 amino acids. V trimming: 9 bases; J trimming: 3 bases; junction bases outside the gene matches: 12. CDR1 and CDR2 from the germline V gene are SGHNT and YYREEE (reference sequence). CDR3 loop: CANLSKREDHTGELFF. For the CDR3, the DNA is TGTGCCAACCTTAGTAAGCGGGAGGACCACACCGGGGAGCTGTTTTTT.

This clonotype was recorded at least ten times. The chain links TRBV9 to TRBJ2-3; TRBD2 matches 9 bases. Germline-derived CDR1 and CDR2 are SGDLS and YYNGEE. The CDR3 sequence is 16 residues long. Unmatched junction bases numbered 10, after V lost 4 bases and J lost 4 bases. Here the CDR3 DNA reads TGTGCCAGCAGCACCGGACTAGCGCAAACCTCAGATACGCAGTATTTT. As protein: CASSTGLAQTSDTQYF. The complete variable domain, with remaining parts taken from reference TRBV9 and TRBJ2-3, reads DSGVTQTPKHLITATGQRVTLRCSPRSGDLSVYWYQQSLDQGLQFLIQYYNGEERAKGNILERFSAQQFPDLHSELNLSSLELGDSALYFCASSTGLAQTSDTQYFGPGTRLTVL.

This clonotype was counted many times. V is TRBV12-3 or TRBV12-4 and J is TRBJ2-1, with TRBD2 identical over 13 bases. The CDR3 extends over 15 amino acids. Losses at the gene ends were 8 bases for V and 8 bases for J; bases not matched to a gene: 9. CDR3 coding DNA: TGTGCCAGCTGGCAAACTAGCGGGAGGGCCTATGAGCAGTTCTTC. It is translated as CASWQTSGRAYEQFF.

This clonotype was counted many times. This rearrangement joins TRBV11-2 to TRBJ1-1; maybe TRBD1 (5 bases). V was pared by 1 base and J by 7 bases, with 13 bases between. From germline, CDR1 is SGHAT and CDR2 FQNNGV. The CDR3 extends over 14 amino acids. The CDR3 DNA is TGTGCCAGCAGCTTAGGGCTGGGGGGATTTGAAGCTTTCTTT. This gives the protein CASSLGLGGFEAFF.

The CDR3 protein is CATSGRASLDEQFF. The CDR3, as DNA: TGTGCCACCAGTGGAAGGGCCTCTCTCGATGAGCAGTTCTTC. V usage is TRBV24-1 and J usage is TRBJ2-1; D ambiguous. The V end lost 5 bases, the J end lost 8 bases, and 15 bases lay between the germline ends. Per germline, CDR1 KGHDR and CDR2 SFDVKD. The CDR3 contains 14 residues.

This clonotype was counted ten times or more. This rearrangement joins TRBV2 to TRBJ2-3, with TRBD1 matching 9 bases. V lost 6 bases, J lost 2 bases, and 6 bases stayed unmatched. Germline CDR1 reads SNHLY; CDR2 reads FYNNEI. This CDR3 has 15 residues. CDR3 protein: CASRGQGKITDTQYF. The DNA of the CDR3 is TGTGCCAGCAGAGGACAGGGGAAGATCACAGATACGCAGTATTTT.

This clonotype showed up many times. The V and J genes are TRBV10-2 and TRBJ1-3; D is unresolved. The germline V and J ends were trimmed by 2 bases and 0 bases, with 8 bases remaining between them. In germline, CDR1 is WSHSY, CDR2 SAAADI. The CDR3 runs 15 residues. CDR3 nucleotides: TGCGCCAGCAGTGAGACAGTGTTCTCTGGAAACACCATATATTTT. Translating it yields CASSETVFSGNTIYF.

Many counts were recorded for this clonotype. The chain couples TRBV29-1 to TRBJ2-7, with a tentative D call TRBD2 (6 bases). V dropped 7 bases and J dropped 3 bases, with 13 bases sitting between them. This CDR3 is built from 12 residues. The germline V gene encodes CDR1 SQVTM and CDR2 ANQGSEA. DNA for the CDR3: TGCAGCGCTGCCAAGGAGGGCTACGAGCAGTACTTC. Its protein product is CSAAKEGYEQYF.

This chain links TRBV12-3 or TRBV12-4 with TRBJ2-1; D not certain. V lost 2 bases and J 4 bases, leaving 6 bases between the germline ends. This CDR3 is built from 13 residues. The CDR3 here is CASSLMQYNEQFF. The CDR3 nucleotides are TGTGCCAGCAGTTTAATGCAGTACAATGAGCAGTTCTTC.

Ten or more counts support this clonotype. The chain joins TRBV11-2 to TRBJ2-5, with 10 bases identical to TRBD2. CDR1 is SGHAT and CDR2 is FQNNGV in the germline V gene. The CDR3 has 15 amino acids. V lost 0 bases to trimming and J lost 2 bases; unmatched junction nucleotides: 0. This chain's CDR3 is CASSLELAGQETQYF. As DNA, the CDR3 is TGTGCCAGCAGCTTAGAACTAGCGGGGCAAGAGACCCAGTACTTC.

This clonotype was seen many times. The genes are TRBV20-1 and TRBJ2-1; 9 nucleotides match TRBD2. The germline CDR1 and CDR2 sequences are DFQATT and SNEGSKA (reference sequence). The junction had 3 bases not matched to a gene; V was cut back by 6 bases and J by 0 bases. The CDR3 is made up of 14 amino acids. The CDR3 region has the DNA TGCAGTGCCAGTAGCGGGAGCTCCTACAATGAGCAGTTCTTC. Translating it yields CSASSGSSYNEQFF.

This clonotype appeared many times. DNA for the CDR3: TGCAGTGCTAGAGCTGTCCGGGACAGGGACGATCAGCCCCAGCATTTT. Translation: CSARAVRDRDDQPQHF. The rearrangement uses TRBV20-1 and TRBJ1-5; 9 bases align to TRBD1. The CDR3 is made up of 16 amino acids. V was clipped by 1 base and J by 5 bases; unmatched bases: 9. Germline-derived CDR1 and CDR2 are DFQATT and SNEGSKA (reference sequence).

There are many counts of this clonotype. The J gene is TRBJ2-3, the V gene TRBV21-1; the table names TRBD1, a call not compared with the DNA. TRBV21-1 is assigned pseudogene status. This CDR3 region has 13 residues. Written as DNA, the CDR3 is TGTGCCAGTGGACAGGGGGACACAGATACGCAGTATTTT. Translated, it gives CASGQGDTDTQYF.

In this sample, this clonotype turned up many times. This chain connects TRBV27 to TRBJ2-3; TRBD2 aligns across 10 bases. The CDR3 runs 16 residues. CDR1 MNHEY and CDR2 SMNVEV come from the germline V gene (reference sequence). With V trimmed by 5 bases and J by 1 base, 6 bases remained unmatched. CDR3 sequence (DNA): TGTGCCAGCAGTCCTAGGACTAGCGGAGGCACAGATACGCAGTATTTT. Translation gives CASSPRTSGGTDTQYF.

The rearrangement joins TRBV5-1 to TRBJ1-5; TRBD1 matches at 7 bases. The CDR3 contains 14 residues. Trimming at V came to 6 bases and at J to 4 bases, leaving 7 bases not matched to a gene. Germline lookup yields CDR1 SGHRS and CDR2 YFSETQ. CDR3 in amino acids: CASKKGADNQPQHF. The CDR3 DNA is TGCGCCAGCAAGAAGGGGGCTGATAATCAGCCCCAGCATTTT.

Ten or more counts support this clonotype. In DNA, the CDR3 is TGTGCCAGCAGTTCACCTTCGGGGAGCGAGCAGTACTTC. As protein: CASSSPSGSEQYF. The chain combines TRBV6-5 with TRBJ2-7; tentatively, D is TRBD2 (5 bases). Germline CDR1 MNHEY, CDR2 SVGAGI. The V end lost 4 bases, the J end lost 6 bases, and 13 bases lay between the germline ends. The CDR3 consists of 13 residues.

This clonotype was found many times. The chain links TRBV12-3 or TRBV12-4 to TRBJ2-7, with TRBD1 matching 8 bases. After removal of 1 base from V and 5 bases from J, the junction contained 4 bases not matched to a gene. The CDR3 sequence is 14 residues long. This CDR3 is CASSLEQGVNEQYF. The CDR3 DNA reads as TGTGCCAGCAGTTTAGAACAGGGGGTAAACGAGCAGTACTTC.